This is a list of T cell receptor beta chains from one sample in a study of T cell responses to AZD1222 COVID-19 vaccine. Assay used: immunoSEQ multiplex PCR; TCRdb lists only in-frame clones, some missing. The sample lists around 130,000 clones, about 91% occurring once. Specimen: peripheral blood, collected on day 0 of AZD1222 vaccination. Receptors were obtained from an adult in good health. CDR3s include the opening cysteine and the closing phenylalanine or tryptophan. D genes are given only for firm matches. A clone size is listed for some rows: how often the clone was seen (once, few, many), or a class if it is expanded.

v_gene,j_gene,d_gene,abundance,CDR3aa,CDR3nt
TRBV27,TRBJ1-6,.,.,CASSLRYNSPLHF,TGTGCCAGCAGCCTTCGTTATAATTCACCCCTCCACTTT
TRBV9,TRBJ2-1,.,.,CASSVTTGHEQFF,TGTGCCAGCAGCGTCACCACGGGGCATGAGCAGTTCTTC
TRBV19,TRBJ2-5,.,.,CASSMDRGETQYF,TGTGCCAGTAGTATGGACCGGGGAGAGACCCAGTACTTC
TRBV5-1,TRBJ2-2,TRBD2,.,CASSFASGSRNTGELFF,TGCGCCAGCAGCTTCGCTAGCGGGAGCAGGAACACCGGGGAGCTGTTTTTT
TRBV7-9,TRBJ2-2,.,once,CASSLPSTGELFF,TGTGCCAGCAGCTTACCTTCCACCGGGGAGCTGTTTTTT
TRBV5-4,TRBJ1-5,.,.,CASSLGQHNQPQHF,TGTGCCAGCAGCTTAGGACAGCACAATCAGCCCCAGCATTTT
TRBV19,TRBJ2-7,TRBD2,.,CASRGPGTKSSYEQYF,TGTGCCAGTAGAGGACCCGGGACTAAGAGCTCCTACGAGCAGTACTTC
TRBV7-9,TRBJ2-7,.,.,CASSAQGRYEQYF,TGTGCCAGCAGCGCCCAGGGTCGGTACGAGCAGTACTTC
TRBV5-4,TRBJ2-6,.,.,CASRRAAGANVLTF,TGTGCCAGCCGTCGGGCAGCTGGGGCCAACGTCCTGACTTTC
TRBV24-1,TRBJ2-1,.,.,CATSETSGGEQFF,TGTGCCACCAGTGAAACAAGCGGTGGCGAGCAGTTCTTC
TRBV30,TRBJ1-5,.,.,CAWSRTDGNQPQHF,TGTGCCTGGAGCCGGACAGACGGCAATCAGCCCCAGCATTTT
TRBV28,TRBJ1-1,.,.,CASSPRETEAFF,TGTGCCAGCAGCCCCAGGGAGACTGAAGCTTTCTTT
TRBV6-5,TRBJ1-1,.,.,CASSYSHSHEAFF,TGTGCCAGCAGTTACTCGCACTCCCATGAAGCTTTCTTT
TRBV6-5,TRBJ2-7,.,.,CASRGGQSYEQYF,TGTGCCAGCAGGGGGGGACAGTCCTACGAGCAGTACTTC
TRBV6-2/TRBV6-3,TRBJ1-5,.,.,CASSYSLNQPQHF,TGTGCCAGCAGTTACTCGTTGAATCAGCCCCAGCATTTT
TRBV2,TRBJ1-6,TRBD1,.,CASSLDRGDNSPLHF,TGTGCCAGCAGTCTGGACAGGGGGGACAATTCACCCCTCCACTTT
TRBV7-8,TRBJ2-1,TRBD2,.,CASSFPSGRGNNEQFF,TGTGCCAGCAGCTTCCCTAGCGGGAGAGGCAACAATGAGCAGTTCTTC
TRBV6-6,TRBJ1-2,.,.,CASSSPSNGYTF,TGTGCCAGCAGTTCCCCCTCTAACGGCTACACCTTC
TRBV6-1,TRBJ1-1,.,.,CASSEILNTEAFF,TGTGCCAGCAGTGAAATCCTGAACACTGAAGCTTTCTTT
TRBV6-5,TRBJ1-1,.,.,CASSYSGGLGTEAFF,TGTGCCAGCAGTTACTCGGGCGGCTTGGGCACTGAAGCTTTCTTT
TRBV30,TRBJ2-2,.,.,CAWNLARADTGELFF,TGTGCCTGGAACTTGGCCAGGGCAGATACCGGGGAGCTGTTTTTT
TRBV6-1,TRBJ1-2,.,.,CASSEVSYYGYTF,TGTGCCAGCAGTGAAGTGAGCTACTATGGCTACACCTTC
TRBV27,TRBJ2-7,TRBD1,.,CASRTTGSTYEQYF,TGTGCCAGCAGGACGACAGGGTCTACCTACGAGCAGTACTTC
TRBV5-1,TRBJ1-4,.,.,CASSSAGTNSEKLFF,TGCGCCAGCAGCAGCGCCGGGACAAACAGTGAAAAACTGTTTTTT
TRBV10-3,TRBJ1-5,.,.,CATLQGPGMNQPQHF,TGTGCCACATTACAGGGCCCCGGGATGAATCAGCCCCAGCATTTT
TRBV15,TRBJ1-5,.,.,CATSPRGVFSNQPQHF,TGTGCCACCAGTCCAAGGGGGGTTTTTAGCAATCAGCCCCAGCATTTT
TRBV7-9,TRBJ1-2,TRBD1,.,CASSPTTGKLVYGYTF,TGTGCCAGCAGCCCTACGACAGGGAAACTGGTCTATGGCTACACCTTC
TRBV30,TRBJ1-2,TRBD1,.,CAWNRGRDYGYTF,TGTGCCTGGAACAGGGGACGGGACTATGGCTACACCTTC
TRBV7-2,TRBJ2-5,.,.,CASSFLYGETQYF,TGTGCCAGCAGCTTTTTATACGGTGAGACCCAGTACTTC
TRBV15,TRBJ1-5,.,.,CATQGGGIASNQPQHF,TGTGCCACCCAGGGAGGTGGCATCGCTAGCAATCAGCCCCAGCATTTT
TRBV7-8,TRBJ2-5,TRBD1,.,CASRNRGVGETQYF,TGTGCCAGCCGGAACAGGGGTGTCGGTGAGACCCAGTACTTC
TRBV6-5,TRBJ1-1,.,.,CASSYDSENTEAFF,TGTGCCAGCAGTTATGACAGCGAGAACACTGAAGCTTTCTTT
TRBV11-1,TRBJ1-1,.,.,CASSRGENLNTEAFF,TGTGCCAGCAGCCGAGGGGAGAACTTGAACACTGAAGCTTTCTTT
TRBV11-3,TRBJ2-2,.,.,CASETGRPNTGELFF,TGTGCCAGTGAGACCGGGAGACCGAACACCGGGGAGCTGTTTTTT
TRBV30,TRBJ2-7,.,.,CAWSVRRTEQYF,TGTGCCTGGAGTGTACGTAGGACCGAGCAGTACTTC
TRBV7-9,TRBJ2-1,.,.,CASSLALSSYNEQFF,TGTGCCAGCAGCTTAGCGCTTAGCTCCTACAATGAGCAGTTCTTC
TRBV7-9,TRBJ2-5,TRBD2,.,CASSQGLEVRETQYF,TGTGCCAGCAGCCAAGGACTAGAAGTCCGCGAGACCCAGTACTTC
TRBV7-9,TRBJ2-7,TRBD2,.,CASREIAGMISSYEQYF,TGTGCCAGCAGAGAAATAGCGGGAATGATTAGCTCCTACGAGCAGTACTTC
TRBV21-1,TRBJ1-1,.,.,CASRTVNTEAFF,TGTGCCAGCCGCACGGTGAACACTGAAGCTTTCTTT
TRBV28,TRBJ2-1,TRBD2,.,CASSLWGLAGISYNEQFF,TGTGCCAGCAGTTTATGGGGACTAGCGGGGATCTCCTACAATGAGCAGTTCTTC
TRBV30,TRBJ1-1,.,once,CAWMGMNTEAFF,TGTGCCTGGATGGGCATGAACACTGAAGCTTTCTTT
TRBV19,TRBJ1-6,.,once,CASSTADLNSPLHF,TGTGCCAGTAGTACCGCTGACCTTAATTCACCCCTCCACTTT
TRBV28,TRBJ1-4,.,.,CASSLNPTEKLFF,TGTGCCAGCAGTTTGAATCCCACTGAAAAACTGTTTTTT
TRBV18,TRBJ2-1,TRBD2,.,CASSPSEREAYNEQFF,TGTGCCAGCTCACCCTCTGAGCGGGAGGCCTACAATGAGCAGTTCTTC
TRBV24-1,TRBJ2-1,.,.,CATESGWTNEQFF,TGTGCCACCGAAAGTGGTTGGACCAATGAGCAGTTCTTC
TRBV6-2/TRBV6-3,TRBJ1-1,.,.,CASSVSRREAFF,TGTGCCAGCAGCGTAAGTAGGAGGGAAGCTTTCTTT
TRBV28,TRBJ2-1,.,.,CASSRQGRGVHNEQFF,TGTGCCAGCAGTCGACAGGGTCGGGGGGTACACAATGAGCAGTTCTTC
TRBV7-3,TRBJ1-5,.,.,CASSLNPGNQPQHF,TGTGCCAGCAGCTTAAATCCGGGGAATCAGCCCCAGCATTTT
TRBV7-8,TRBJ1-6,.,.,CASSRRDSNSPLHF,TGTGCCAGCAGTCGCCGGGACTCGAATTCACCCCTCCACTTT
TRBV27,TRBJ2-3,TRBD2,.,CASSLFQLAGTDTQYF,TGTGCCAGCAGTTTGTTTCAACTAGCGGGCACAGATACGCAGTATTTT
TRBV5-1,TRBJ1-1,TRBD1,.,CASSHGQGENTEAFF,TGCGCCAGCAGCCACGGACAGGGAGAAAACACTGAAGCTTTCTTT
TRBV19,TRBJ2-1,.,.,CASSRGSGDTYNEQFF,TGTGCCAGTAGCCGAGGGAGCGGGGACACCTACAATGAGCAGTTCTTC
TRBV27,TRBJ1-3,.,few,CASSSPGAGNTIYF,TGTGCCAGCAGTTCGCCAGGTGCTGGAAACACCATATATTTT
TRBV5-1,TRBJ1-1,.,.,CASSLDPGNTEAFF,TGCGCCAGCAGCTTGGACCCAGGGAACACTGAAGCTTTCTTT
TRBV9,TRBJ2-5,.,.,CASSVGGMGGQETQYF,TGTGCCAGCAGCGTAGGAGGGATGGGAGGCCAAGAGACCCAGTACTTC
TRBV2,TRBJ2-7,.,.,CASRVRILGAYEQYF,TGTGCCAGCAGAGTAAGGATTTTGGGGGCTTACGAGCAGTACTTC
TRBV5-6,TRBJ2-1,.,.,CASSLGGAASRYNEQFF,TGTGCCAGCAGCTTAGGCGGGGCCGCTAGCCGCTACAATGAGCAGTTCTTC
TRBV19,TRBJ2-1,.,.,CASSHDGTYNEQFF,TGTGCCAGTAGTCACGACGGGACCTACAATGAGCAGTTCTTC